The next 26 T cell receptor beta chains were all read from a single sample in a study of beta chain features in type 1 diabetes. Isolated RNA was reverse transcribed in full, so expressed TCRB transcripts were sequenced. The protocol was immunoSEQ multiplex PCR, while the TCRdb copy is restricted to in-frame clones and leaves out a portion. The sample contains fewer than 250,000 clones, around 14% of which appear only once. Sequencing was carried out using naive CD4+ T cells from blood. These receptors came from a woman aged 40 to 55 in good health.

This clone was picked up a small number of times. V usage is TRBV19 and J usage is TRBJ2-1, with D maybe TRBD2 (6 bases). Germline-derived CDR1 and CDR2 are LNHDA and SQIVND (reference sequence). Between the trimmed V and J ends, which lost 4 bases and 0 bases, there was a span of 13 bases. The CDR3 spans 16 residues. The CDR3 DNA reads TGTGCCAGTAGTACCTATCGGGGGAGCTCCTACAATGAGCAGTTCTTC. Protein product: CASSTYRGSSYNEQFF.

Only a few counts were recorded for this clone. This chain connects TRBV20-1 to TRBJ2-7, with D tentatively TRBD2 (5 bases). V dropped 3 bases and J dropped 4 bases, with 7 bases sitting between them. The CDR3 covers 11 residues. Germline-derived CDR1 and CDR2 are DFQATT and SNEGSKA (reference sequence). The CDR3 protein is CSASGEYEQYF. In DNA, the CDR3 is TGCAGTGCTAGCGGGGAGTACGAGCAGTACTTC.

V and J are TRBV7-9 and TRBJ1-1; the D gene is possibly TRBD1 (6 bases). V was trimmed by 5 bases and J by 2 bases, leaving 15 bases between them. From germline, CDR1 is SEHNR and CDR2 FQNEAQ (reference sequence). This CDR3 contains 15 residues. The CDR3 reads CASSVRTAVNTEAFF. The CDR3 DNA follows: TGTGCCAGCAGCGTCAGGACAGCGGTCAACACTGAAGCTTTCTTT.

The table lists this clone with a few counts. The chain couples TRBV5-1 to TRBJ1-3; the D gene is possibly TRBD1 (5 bases). The V end lost 4 bases, the J end lost 0 bases, and 14 bases lay between the germline ends. Germline CDR1 and CDR2: SGHRS and YFSETQ. The CDR3 loop spans 16 amino acids. CDR3 protein: CASSRTGGSSGNTIYF. The CDR3 DNA reads as TGCGCCAGCAGCCGCACGGGGGGAAGCTCTGGAAACACCATATATTTT.

In its sample, this clone was seen a few times. V usage is TRBV20-1 and J usage is TRBJ1-1; D uncertain. Looked up from germline, CDR1 is DFQATT and CDR2 is SNEGSKA (reference sequence). The CDR3 contains 11 residues. V lost 7 bases and J lost 3, with 9 bases in between. The DNA for the CDR3 is TGCAGTGTAACGAGGGACACTGAAGCTTTCTTT. Protein: CSVTRDTEAFF.

This rearrangement joins TRBV7-8 to TRBJ2-1; D is perhaps TRBD1 (5 bases). The CDR3 is made up of 14 amino acids. The germline gives CDR1 SGHVS, CDR2 FQNEAQ. The V end lost 1 base, the J end lost 3 bases, and 7 bases lay between the germline ends. Written as DNA, the CDR3 is TGTGCCAGCAGCTTAGAAGACAGCTACAATGAGCAGTTCTTC. It yields the protein CASSLEDSYNEQFF.

Here the CDR3 reads CASSLERQGRLFQPQHF. CDR3 nucleotide sequence: TGTGCCAGCAGCTTAGAAAGGCAGGGCCGGTTGTTTCAGCCCCAGCATTTT. The chain recombines TRBV7-2 with TRBJ1-5; TRBD1 might be the D (5 bases). The V gene lost 1 base and the J gene lost 6 bases, with 19 bases spanning the gap. Germline CDR1 reads SGHTA; CDR2 reads FQGNSA. The CDR3 has 17 amino acids.

The rearrangement uses TRBV5-4 and TRBJ2-3; 9 bases agree with TRBD2. CDR1 SGHNT and CDR2 YYREEE come from the germline V gene (reference sequence). The trim removed 1 base at V and 3 bases at J, leaving 9 bases unmatched. The CDR3 consists of 17 residues. CDR3 DNA: TGTGCCAGCAGCTTGCGCAGCGGGGGGAGGGTGACAGATACGCAGTATTTT. It encodes CASSLRSGGRVTDTQYF.

J is TRBJ1-3 and V is TRBV7-9, with 7 bases identical to TRBD1. The CDR3 runs to 16 residues. V gave up 5 bases and J gave up 3 bases; unmatched junction bases: 10. From germline, CDR1 is SEHNR and CDR2 FQNEAQ (reference sequence). CDR3 in amino acids: CASSRRQGSVGNTIYF. CDR3 DNA: TGTGCCAGCAGCCGGCGACAGGGCTCCGTTGGAAACACCATATATTTT.

This clone was seen only a few times. This chain links TRBV10-3 with TRBJ2-1; D possibly corresponds to TRBD2 (5 bases). The CDR3 runs to 12 residues. Germline V gene data show CDR1 as ENHRY and CDR2 as SYGVKD. V dropped 6 bases and J dropped 8 bases, with 11 bases sitting between them. CDR3 coding DNA: TGTGCCATCAGCAAGACCGGGGATGAGCAGTTCTTC. It translates to CAISKTGDEQFF.

V is TRBV27 and J is TRBJ1-5, with D maybe TRBD1 (6 bases). Germline CDR1 is MNHEY and CDR2 is SMNVEV (reference sequence). CDR3 length equals 18 residues. The V gene lost 3 bases and the J gene lost 6 bases, with 24 bases spanning the gap. In nucleotides, the CDR3 is TGTGCCAGCAGTTTGAGGGGGATGGAAGGTCTCCGGAGTCAGCCCCAGCATTTT. Its protein product is CASSLRGMEGLRSQPQHF.

This clone occurred a few times. This chain links TRBV4-1 with TRBJ2-1; D is uncertain. In germline, CDR1 is MGHRA, CDR2 YSYEKL. The CDR3 extends over 13 amino acids. The V end lost 0 bases, the J end lost 6 bases, and 6 bases lay between the germline ends. CDR3 residues: CASSQDPSNEQFF. The CDR3, as DNA: TGCGCCAGCAGCCAAGACCCCAGCAATGAGCAGTTCTTC.

The V and J genes are TRBV2 and TRBJ2-4, with D hard to call. Germline CDR1 is SNHLY and CDR2 is FYNNEI. V was clipped by 7 bases and J by 8 bases, with 6 bases between them. This CDR3 spans 10 amino acids. CDR3: CASTPDIQYF. The CDR3 nucleotides are TGTGCCAGCACCCCGGACATTCAGTACTTC. Together with reference TRBV2 and TRBJ2-4, the CDR3 gives the full variable domain: EPEVTQTPSHQVTQMGQEVILRCVPISNHLYFYWYRQILGQKVEFLVSFYNNEISEKSEIFDDQFSVERPDGSNFTLKIRSTKLEDSAMYFCASTPDIQYFGAGTRLSVL.

The J gene is TRBJ2-1, the V gene TRBV7-2, with 13 nucleotides matching TRBD2. CDR1 is SGHTA and CDR2 is FQGNSA in the germline V gene. Losses at the gene ends were 1 base for V and 4 bases for J; bases not matched to a gene: 4. The CDR3 spans 17 residues. The CDR3 sequence: CASSLGTSGGLYNEQFF. The CDR3 nucleotides read TGTGCCAGCAGCTTAGGGACTAGCGGGGGCCTATACAATGAGCAGTTCTTC.

The V and J genes are TRBV6-5 and TRBJ2-2; D might be TRBD2 (6 bases). Deletions cut 6 bases from V and 5 bases from J, with 13 bases between. The CDR3 length is 14 residues. The germline V gene has CDR1 MNHEY and CDR2 SVGAGI. The CDR3 DNA is TGTGCCAGCAGCAATCTGGGGGGAACCGGGGAGCTGTTTTTT. Amino acids: CASSNLGGTGELFF.

This clone was detected only a few times. The J gene is TRBJ2-2, the V gene TRBV6-5; possibly TRBD1 for D (5 bases). The CDR3 contains 15 residues. Germline CDR1 MNHEY, CDR2 SVGAGI. Trimming pared 5 bases from V and 4 bases from J, leaving 14 bases between. The CDR3 protein is CASSPVGRATGELFF. The CDR3 nucleotides are TGTGCCAGCAGTCCCGTCGGCAGGGCCACCGGGGAGCTGTTTTTT.

V is TRBV7-9 and J is TRBJ2-1; 11 bases line up with TRBD2. The CDR3 is 15 residues long. V shed 5 bases, J shed 8 bases, and the junction held 8 bases outside the gene matches. CDR1 SEHNR and CDR2 FQNEAQ come from the germline V gene (reference sequence). The CDR3: CASSTLAGGPDEQFF. The CDR3 DNA follows: TGTGCCAGCAGCACGTTAGCGGGGGGGCCTGATGAGCAGTTCTTC.

This clone was detected a few times. This rearrangement joins TRBV6-6 to TRBJ2-1; TRBD2 matches at 11 bases. Germline lookup yields CDR1 MNHNY and CDR2 SVGAGI (reference sequence). The CDR3 runs to 14 residues. The V segment lost 4 bases and the J segment 6 bases; nucleotides outside the gene matches: 2. The CDR3 nucleotides read TGTGCCAGCAGTTTCGGGACTAGCGGCAATGAGCAGTTCTTC. Its protein is CASSFGTSGNEQFF.

The chain combines TRBV5-6 with TRBJ2-2; a possible D gene is TRBD1 (5 bases). Germline loops: CDR1 SGHDT, CDR2 YYEEEE. With 5 bases removed from V and 5 bases from J, the gap between germline ends came to 22 bases. This CDR3 spans 17 amino acids. The DNA for the CDR3 is TGTGCCAGCAGATCGGAGTTAAGGAGACAGTTTACCGGGGAGCTGTTTTTT. It specifies CASRSELRRQFTGELFF.

This clone showed up just a few times. The rearrangement links TRBV10-1 to TRBJ1-2; D is possibly TRBD1 (5 bases). CDR3 length equals 13 residues. Germline CDR1 and CDR2: WNHNN and SYGVQD (reference sequence). The V end was cut by 3 bases, the J end by 2 bases, with 7 bases between. CDR3 in amino acids: CASSEDRNYGYTF. The CDR3 nucleotides read TGCGCCAGCAGTGAAGACAGAAACTATGGCTACACCTTC.

The chain recombines TRBV19 with TRBJ1-2, with D unresolved. Trimming left V 7 bases short and J 5 bases short, with 14 bases between. Germline CDR1 reads LNHDA; CDR2 reads SQIVND (reference sequence). The CDR3 spans 13 residues. CDR3 residues: CASIRDKAYGYTF. The DNA of the CDR3 is TGTGCCAGTATTCGAGACAAGGCATATGGCTACACCTTC.

This clone was seen only a few times. The rearrangement links TRBV7-9 to TRBJ2-7, with D possibly matching TRBD1 (6 bases). CDR1 SEHNR and CDR2 FQNEAQ come from the germline V gene (reference sequence). The length of the CDR3 is 13 residues. V shed 4 bases and J shed 12 bases, with 19 bases lying between them. Written as DNA, the CDR3 is TGTGCCAGCAGCTCCCGGGACACCGGTTTTAGGTACTTC. Translated, it gives CASSSRDTGFRYF.

This clone was picked up a small number of times. V usage is TRBV23-1 and J usage is TRBJ2-1; 8 bases align to TRBD2. TRBV23-1 is given ORF status, its function remaining uncertain. The V segment lost 8 bases and the J segment 6 bases; nucleotides outside the gene matches: 12. The CDR3 runs to 15 residues. CDR3 nucleotide sequence: TGCGCCAGCTCTAGGTGGCGGGGGGATTGCAATGAGCAGTTCTTC. It yields the protein CASSRWRGDCNEQFF.

The V and J genes are TRBV4-1 and TRBJ1-5; the D is unclear. From germline, CDR1 is MGHRA and CDR2 YSYEKL. This CDR3 comprises 15 residues. V lost 0 bases to trimming and J lost 9 bases, with 15 bases between them. CDR3 bases: TGCGCCAGCAGCCAAGATCCGCAGGATCTGAGGCCCCAGCATTTT. It translates to CASSQDPQDLRPQHF.

The sample holds a few counts of this clone. The gene calls are TRBV28 and TRBJ1-4; 7 bases match TRBD1. CDR3 length equals 13 residues. CDR1 is MDHEN, CDR2 SYDVKM, per germline. The V gene end was trimmed by 10 bases and the J gene end by 4 bases; junction bases not matched to a gene: 6. CDR3 bases: TGTGCCACCGCCGGGACAGTTAATGAAAAACTGTTTTTT. Translated: CATAGTVNEKLFF.

This clone has only a few counts. The chain carries TRBV2 and TRBJ1-5; maybe TRBD1 (6 bases). Deletions cut 1 base from V and 4 bases from J, with 8 bases between. The CDR3 loop spans 14 amino acids. Germline CDR1 is SNHLY and CDR2 is FYNNEI. The CDR3 loop is CASSEVGQNQPQHF. CDR3 nucleotide sequence: TGTGCCAGCAGTGAAGTCGGACAGAATCAGCCCCAGCATTTT. Filled out from reference TRBV2 and TRBJ1-5, the complete variable domain reads EPEVTQTPSHQVTQMGQEVILRCVPISNHLYFYWYRQILGQKVEFLVSFYNNEISEKSEIFDDQFSVERPDGSNFTLKIRSTKLEDSAMYFCASSEVGQNQPQHFGDGTRLSIL.